Listed below are T cell receptor beta chains from one sample, sequenced in a study of cytomegalovirus exposure and HLA in healthy donors. Libraries were prepared by immunoSEQ multiplex PCR; TCRdb keeps only in-frame clonotypes and omits some of them. Of some 160,000 clones in the sample, roughly three quarters were seen once. The sample comprised PBMCs. The receptor set was obtained from a man aged 55 to 70 in good health and CMV-seronegative. CDR3s include the opening cysteine and the closing phenylalanine or tryptophan. D genes are given only for firm matches. Clone sizes are given selectively: once, few, many, or a class where the clone is expanded.

clone_size: -
v_call: TRBV5-1
j_call: TRBJ1-1
d_call: -
cdr3_nt: TGCGCCAGCAGCTTGGATGGCGGGACTGAAGCTTTCTTT
cdr3_aa: CASSLDGGTEAFF

clone_size: -
v_call: TRBV20-1
j_call: TRBJ1-4
d_call: -
cdr3_nt: TGCAGTGCTCTCGTGAATGAAAAACTGTTTTTT
cdr3_aa: CSALVNEKLFF

clone_size: few
v_call: TRBV6-6
j_call: TRBJ2-4
d_call: -
cdr3_nt: TGTGCCAGCAGTTACACGGTAGGGGACATTCAGTACTTC
cdr3_aa: CASSYTVGDIQYF

clone_size: -
v_call: TRBV4-1
j_call: TRBJ1-1
d_call: TRBD1
cdr3_nt: TGCGCCAGCAGCCGGGGACAGCAGAACACTGAAGCTTTCTTT
cdr3_aa: CASSRGQQNTEAFF

clone_size: few
v_call: TRBV5-1
j_call: TRBJ1-2
d_call: -
cdr3_nt: TGCGCCAGCAGCTTGGGACAGGAGAACTATGGCTACACCTTC
cdr3_aa: CASSLGQENYGYTF

clone_size: -
v_call: TRBV15
j_call: TRBJ2-7
d_call: TRBD2
cdr3_nt: TGTGCCACCAGCAGAGAACTAGCGGAGTCCTACGAGCAGTACTTC
cdr3_aa: CATSRELAESYEQYF

clone_size: -
v_call: TRBV18
j_call: TRBJ2-7
d_call: TRBD1
cdr3_nt: TGTGCCAGCTCACTGCCGGACAGGGGGCCTTCCTACGAGCAGTACTTC
cdr3_aa: CASSLPDRGPSYEQYF

clone_size: -
v_call: TRBV5-6
j_call: TRBJ2-7
d_call: -
cdr3_nt: TGTGCCAGCAGCTCCCTGGGGCTTCAAGTCCTCGAGCAGTACTTC
cdr3_aa: CASSSLGLQVLEQYF

clone_size: -
v_call: TRBV28
j_call: TRBJ1-5
d_call: -
cdr3_nt: TGTGCCAGCAGTCCCGGAATCGGGAGCAATCAGCCCCAGCATTTT
cdr3_aa: CASSPGIGSNQPQHF

clone_size: -
v_call: TRBV5-1
j_call: TRBJ1-2
d_call: TRBD1
cdr3_nt: TGCGCCAGCAGCACCGGGACAGATACTATCGGCTACACCTTC
cdr3_aa: CASSTGTDTIGYTF

clone_size: -
v_call: TRBV5-4
j_call: TRBJ2-5
d_call: TRBD2
cdr3_nt: TGTGCCAGCGGAGGAGAGCGGGAGGGCCCGGGGGAGCAGTACTTC
cdr3_aa: CASGGEREGPGEQYF

clone_size: -
v_call: TRBV6-1
j_call: TRBJ1-5
d_call: -
cdr3_nt: TGTGCCAGCAGTGGGGGGGGAAGCAATCAGCCCCAGCATTTT
cdr3_aa: CASSGGGSNQPQHF

clone_size: once
v_call: TRBV5-4
j_call: TRBJ2-2
d_call: -
cdr3_nt: TGTGCCAGCAGCCTGGGGGCAGGGAACACCGGGGAGCTGTTTTTT
cdr3_aa: CASSLGAGNTGELFF

clone_size: once
v_call: TRBV30
j_call: TRBJ1-2
d_call: TRBD1
cdr3_nt: TGTGCCTGGCCTCAGGGGGCAGGTGGCTACACCTTC
cdr3_aa: CAWPQGAGGYTF

clone_size: -
v_call: TRBV19
j_call: TRBJ2-7
d_call: TRBD2
cdr3_nt: TGTGCCAGTAGTAATAGCGGGAGGGCGGGCGAGCAGTACTTC
cdr3_aa: CASSNSGRAGEQYF

clone_size: -
v_call: TRBV28
j_call: TRBJ2-5
d_call: TRBD2
cdr3_nt: TGTGCCAGCAGCCGAGCGGGAGTAAGAGAGACCCAGTACTTC
cdr3_aa: CASSRAGVRETQYF

clone_size: -
v_call: TRBV7-2
j_call: TRBJ2-4
d_call: TRBD1
cdr3_nt: TGTGCCAGCAGCTTAGTTGGGACAGGGTATGATTACTTC
cdr3_aa: CASSLVGTGYDYF

clone_size: -
v_call: TRBV19
j_call: TRBJ2-1
d_call: TRBD2
cdr3_nt: TGTGCCAGTAGTAGGGGACAGGGGACTAGCGGGAGGTTTAATGAGCAGTTCTTC
cdr3_aa: CASSRGQGTSGRFNEQFF

clone_size: few
v_call: TRBV7-6
j_call: TRBJ2-5
d_call: -
cdr3_nt: TGTGCCAGCAGCTCTGGAGGGGCCGGAGAGACCCAGTACTTC
cdr3_aa: CASSSGGAGETQYF

clone_size: -
v_call: TRBV18
j_call: TRBJ1-6
d_call: -
cdr3_nt: TGTGCCAGCTCACAAGGGGATAATTCACCCCTCCACTTT
cdr3_aa: CASSQGDNSPLHF

clone_size: -
v_call: TRBV6-1
j_call: TRBJ2-7
d_call: TRBD2
cdr3_nt: TGTGCCAGCAACCTACTAGCGGTCTCCTACGAGCAGTACTTC
cdr3_aa: CASNLLAVSYEQYF

clone_size: -
v_call: TRBV30
j_call: TRBJ2-7
d_call: -
cdr3_nt: TGTGCTGCCCGACGGGGCTCCTACGAGCAGTACTTC
cdr3_aa: CAARRGSYEQYF

clone_size: -
v_call: TRBV9
j_call: TRBJ2-1
d_call: -
cdr3_nt: TGTGCCAGCAGCGTAGGGTCTGGGCTTGAGCAGTTCTTC
cdr3_aa: CASSVGSGLEQFF

clone_size: -
v_call: TRBV7-6
j_call: TRBJ2-7
d_call: TRBD2
cdr3_nt: TGTGCCAGCAGCCCAAGACTAGCGGGAGCGTACGAGCAGTACTTC
cdr3_aa: CASSPRLAGAYEQYF

clone_size: -
v_call: TRBV9
j_call: TRBJ2-3
d_call: -
cdr3_nt: TGTGCCAGCAGCTCGCGGGGATCTAGCACAGATACGCAGTATTTT
cdr3_aa: CASSSRGSSTDTQYF

clone_size: -
v_call: TRBV28
j_call: TRBJ2-1
d_call: -
cdr3_nt: TGTGCCAGCAGTTTACAAACGGGAGCCGGCAATGAGCAGTTCTTC
cdr3_aa: CASSLQTGAGNEQFF

clone_size: -
v_call: TRBV19
j_call: TRBJ1-1
d_call: -
cdr3_nt: TGTGCCAGTAGTACCTCGGTGAGCACTGAAGCTTTCTTT
cdr3_aa: CASSTSVSTEAFF

clone_size: -
v_call: TRBV28
j_call: TRBJ1-5
d_call: -
cdr3_nt: TGTGCCAGCAGTCCTGCCGTCCGGAGGGGCTCCAATCAGCCCCAGCATTTT
cdr3_aa: CASSPAVRRGSNQPQHF

clone_size: -
v_call: TRBV5-4
j_call: TRBJ2-7
d_call: -
cdr3_nt: TGTGCCAGCAGCTTGGATGTAGAGTCGGAGCAGTACTTC
cdr3_aa: CASSLDVESEQYF

clone_size: few
v_call: TRBV29-1
j_call: TRBJ1-1
d_call: -
cdr3_nt: TGCAGCGTTGCGCAGATTGAAGCTTTCTTT
cdr3_aa: CSVAQIEAFF

clone_size: -
v_call: TRBV6-1
j_call: TRBJ2-7
d_call: -
cdr3_nt: TGTGCCAGCAGAATGACAGTCTACGAGCAGTACTTC
cdr3_aa: CASRMTVYEQYF

clone_size: -
v_call: TRBV5-4
j_call: TRBJ2-7
d_call: -
cdr3_nt: TGTGCCAGCAGCTTGGATACCTACGAGCAGTACTTC
cdr3_aa: CASSLDTYEQYF

clone_size: few
v_call: TRBV5-1
j_call: TRBJ2-5
d_call: -
cdr3_nt: TGCGCCAGCAGCCTTGATCCGGGAGAGACCCAGTACTTC
cdr3_aa: CASSLDPGETQYF

clone_size: -
v_call: TRBV19
j_call: TRBJ2-5
d_call: -
cdr3_nt: TGTGCCAGTCGAATGGGAGGGGGAGGAGAGACCCAGTACTTC
cdr3_aa: CASRMGGGGETQYF

clone_size: -
v_call: TRBV28
j_call: TRBJ1-5
d_call: -
cdr3_nt: TGTGCCAGCAGCACACACGAGGGAGATGGCAATCAGCCCCAGCATTTT
cdr3_aa: CASSTHEGDGNQPQHF

clone_size: -
v_call: TRBV9
j_call: TRBJ2-1
d_call: -
cdr3_nt: TGTGCCAGCAGCGTAGGTGGAGGGCCCGGGCCAGACAATGAGCAGTTCTTC
cdr3_aa: CASSVGGGPGPDNEQFF

clone_size: few
v_call: TRBV30
j_call: TRBJ2-1
d_call: -
cdr3_nt: TGTGCCTGGAGTGTACGTCAGGCAGAACACAATGAGCAGTTCTTC
cdr3_aa: CAWSVRQAEHNEQFF

clone_size: -
v_call: TRBV14
j_call: TRBJ2-3
d_call: -
cdr3_nt: TGTGCCAGCAGCCAAAGACTTTCCACAGATACGCAGTATTTT
cdr3_aa: CASSQRLSTDTQYF

clone_size: once
v_call: TRBV28
j_call: TRBJ2-1
d_call: -
cdr3_nt: TGTGCCAGCAAATCGCCAGGGACTCACAGCTCCTACAATGAGCAGTTCTTC
cdr3_aa: CASKSPGTHSSYNEQFF

clone_size: few
v_call: TRBV29-1
j_call: TRBJ2-7
d_call: TRBD1
cdr3_nt: TGCAGCGTTCCGGGACAGGACGGCGTCGAGCAGTACTTC
cdr3_aa: CSVPGQDGVEQYF

clone_size: -
v_call: TRBV9
j_call: TRBJ2-1
d_call: -
cdr3_nt: TGTGCCAGCAGCGTAGTGAATAAAGTCTATCGGAGCTCCTACAATGAGCAGTTCTTC
cdr3_aa: CASSVVNKVYRSSYNEQFF

clone_size: -
v_call: TRBV7-9
j_call: TRBJ2-2
d_call: TRBD2
cdr3_nt: TGTGCCAGCAGCTTAAACGGGAGGGTCACCGGGGAGCTGTTTTTT
cdr3_aa: CASSLNGRVTGELFF

clone_size: -
v_call: TRBV29-1
j_call: TRBJ2-7
d_call: -
cdr3_nt: TGCAGCGTTGTTCCGAACACCTACGAGCAGTACTTC
cdr3_aa: CSVVPNTYEQYF

clone_size: once
v_call: TRBV6-1
j_call: TRBJ2-7
d_call: -
cdr3_nt: TGTGCCAGCACCACGAGCGGCGGGTTCTACGAGCAGTACTTC
cdr3_aa: CASTTSGGFYEQYF

clone_size: -
v_call: TRBV19
j_call: TRBJ2-1
d_call: TRBD1
cdr3_nt: TGTGCCAGTAGTCCAGAATGGACAGGGGACAATGAGCAGTTCTTC
cdr3_aa: CASSPEWTGDNEQFF

clone_size: few
v_call: TRBV28
j_call: TRBJ2-3
d_call: TRBD2
cdr3_nt: TGTGCCAGCAGCACGGTAGCGGGAGGGACCAGGGGGGGTACGCAGTATTTT
cdr3_aa: CASSTVAGGTRGGTQYF